These 31 T cell receptor beta chains were sequenced from one sample in a study of T cells in Graves' hyperthyroidism and ophthalmopathy. Amplification of TCR beta CDR3 regions was performed using RNA transcripts as template. The HTBI set primed first-round TCR CDR3 RT-PCR. MiXCR, run by TCRdb on the multiplex PCR reads, gives a single entry per CDR3 protein. The sample has about 380,000 distinct CDR3 sequences, more than 11% seen once. The sample was blood. The receptors stem from a woman aged 55-69 years with Graves' hyperthyroidism.

This rearrangement joins TRBV20-1 to TRBJ2-1; 7 nucleotides align to TRBD2. After removal of 6 bases from V and 2 bases from J, the junction contained 7 bases not matched to a gene. The CDR3 has 14 amino acids. The germline V gene has CDR1 DFQATT and CDR2 SNEGSKA (reference sequence). DNA for the CDR3: TGCAGTGCGGCACCGGGACTAACCTACAATGAGCAGTTCTTC. Amino acid sequence: CSAAPGLTYNEQFF.

The table lists this clonotype with many counts. This chain joins TRBV12-3 or TRBV12-4 and TRBJ2-1; 7 nucleotides agree with TRBD2. This CDR3 has 15 residues. With V trimmed by 5 bases and J by 5 bases, 9 bases remained unmatched. This CDR3 is CASSRPGTNNNEQFF. The CDR3 region has the DNA TGTGCCAGCAGTCGCCCCGGGACTAACAACAATGAGCAGTTCTTC.

This clonotype was observed a few times. This sequence joins TRBV24-1 and TRBJ2-5; D not resolved. This CDR3 region has 14 residues. Per the germline V gene, CDR1 is KGHDR and CDR2 is SFDVKD. The V gene lost 1 base and the J gene lost 2 bases, with 7 bases spanning the gap. DNA for the CDR3: TGTGCCACCAGTGATTTTGCCGTTCAAGAGACCCAGTACTTC. This translates into CATSDFAVQETQYF.

This clonotype has only a few counts. The rearrangement joins TRBV5-1 to TRBJ1-1; D may be TRBD1 (5 bases). Trimming took 5 bases from V and 1 from J, leaving 15 bases between them. The CDR3 extends over 15 amino acids. Germline CDR1 and CDR2: SGHRS and YFSETQ. The CDR3 coding sequence is TGCGCCAGCAGGGGGGGATTTGAAGCGAACACTGAAGCTTTCTTT. Translation: CASRGGFEANTEAFF.

The table lists this clonotype with many counts. This sequence joins TRBV4-1 and TRBJ2-7, with TRBD2 matching over 10 bases. The junction had 16 bases not matched to a gene; V was cut back by 5 bases and J by 0 bases. CDR1 is MGHRA, CDR2 YSYEKL, per germline. This CDR3 comprises 19 residues. The CDR3 DNA reads as TGCGCCAGCAGCTCCAGGGAGTCTAGCGGGAGCGGAAGCTCCTACGAGCAGTACTTC. Its translation: CASSSRESSGSGSSYEQYF.

This clonotype was counted at least ten times. The rearrangement links TRBV6-1 to TRBJ2-3; 9 positions agree with TRBD2. The trim removed 6 bases at V and 1 base at J, leaving 5 bases unmatched. Germline V gene sequence: CDR1 MNHNS, CDR2 SASEGT. There are 15 residues in the CDR3. The CDR3 DNA reads as TGTGCCAGCAGAAGACTAGCGGAGCGCACAGATACGCAGTATTTT. This translates into CASRRLAERTDTQYF.

This clonotype was seen repeatedly, ten times or more. This CDR3 reads CASSLRPGQGSYEQYF. The CDR3 DNA follows: TGTGCCAGCAGTTTACGCCCGGGACAGGGGTCCTACGAGCAGTACTTC. This rearrangement joins TRBV27 to TRBJ2-7; 10 bases agree with TRBD1. CDR1 and CDR2 (germline): MNHEY, SMNVEV (reference sequence). The V segment lost 2 bases and the J segment 1 base; nucleotides outside the gene matches: 5. The CDR3 is 16 residues long.

The table lists this clonotype with a few counts. The chain couples TRBV5-1 to TRBJ2-2, with TRBD1 identical over 7 bases. This CDR3 region has 13 residues. The germline V gene encodes CDR1 SGHRS and CDR2 YFSETQ. The V gene end was trimmed by 4 bases and the J gene end by 7 bases; junction bases not matched to a gene: 4. DNA for the CDR3: TGCGCCAGCAGCACTCGGACAGGCGGGGAGCTGTTTTTT. The encoded protein is CASSTRTGGELFF.

This clonotype was found many times. The chain carries TRBV12-5 and TRBJ2-7, with D perhaps matching TRBD1 (5 bases). The CDR3 is 14 amino acids. From germline, CDR1 is LGHNT and CDR2 FRNRAP. V lost 6 bases and J lost 3, with 15 bases in between. CDR3 sequence (DNA): TGTGCTAGTGGGGCCACAGGAGCTGGCTACGAGCAGTACTTC. It specifies CASGATGAGYEQYF.

The CDR3 protein is CASSGDLASRQYF. CDR3 sequence (DNA): TGCGCCAGCAGTGGGGACCTGGCGAGTCGGCAGTATTTT. This chain links TRBV10-1 with TRBJ2-3, with D perhaps matching TRBD1 or TRBD2 (5 bases each). The CDR3 is made up of 13 amino acids. Germline V gene data show CDR1 as WNHNN and CDR2 as SYGVQD (reference sequence). The germline V and J ends were trimmed by 4 bases and 11 bases, with 16 bases remaining between them.

This clonotype was detected many times. V usage is TRBV6-1 and J usage is TRBJ2-7; 7 positions match TRBD1. The CDR3 is 12 residues long. Trimming at V came to 7 bases and at J to 2 bases, leaving 2 bases not matched to a gene. Germline values: CDR1 MNHNS, CDR2 SASEGT. The CDR3 protein is CASTGQPYEQYF. In nucleotides, the CDR3 is TGTGCCAGCACGGGACAGCCCTACGAGCAGTACTTC.

This clonotype was detected ten times or more. The rearrangement uses TRBV6-1 and TRBJ2-7; 12 nucleotides align to TRBD2. The CDR3 is 14 amino acids. Germline CDR1 MNHNS, CDR2 SASEGT. J lost 1 base, V lost 8 bases, and 3 bases had no gene match. CDR3 DNA: TGTGCCAGCCAGACTAGCGGGAGTTCCTACGAGCAGTACTTC. Protein: CASQTSGSSYEQYF.

This clonotype was found once. The chain joins TRBV6-2 or TRBV6-3 to TRBJ2-7; 9 positions match TRBD2. With 5 bases clipped from V and 2 bases from J, the junction kept 7 bases outside the gene matches. This CDR3 has 15 residues. Germline loops: CDR1 MNHEY, CDR2 SVGEGT. The CDR3 DNA reads as TGTGCCAGCAGTGGACCGGGACTAGCCGCCTACGAGCAGTACTTC. Amino acids: CASSGPGLAAYEQYF.

This clonotype occurred many times. The gene calls are TRBV6-2 or TRBV6-3 and TRBJ1-6, with a possible D match to TRBD1 (6 bases). Trimming pared 5 bases from V and 6 bases from J, leaving 14 bases between. Germline CDR1 is MNHEY and CDR2 is SVGEGT. This CDR3 is built from 15 residues. CDR3 protein: CASSRTWGRNSPLHF. DNA of the CDR3: TGTGCCAGCAGTCGCACTTGGGGGCGTAATTCACCCCTCCACTTT.

This clonotype was counted at least ten times. The chain recombines TRBV14 with TRBJ2-7; D unclear. Looked up from germline, CDR1 is SGHDN and CDR2 is FVKESK. V dropped 3 bases and J dropped 0 bases, with 6 bases sitting between them. The CDR3 is made up of 13 amino acids. The CDR3, as DNA: TGTGCCAGCAGCCACGCGATCTCCTACGAGCAGTACTTC. Translation gives CASSHAISYEQYF.

Many counts were recorded for this clonotype. V usage is TRBV27 and J usage is TRBJ2-1; D uncertain. This CDR3 spans 16 amino acids. The germline V and J ends were trimmed by 5 bases and 4 bases, with 18 bases remaining between them. The V gene's germline CDR1 is MNHEY and CDR2 SMNVEV (reference sequence). CDR3 amino acids: CASSGWMGNAYNEQFF. The DNA of the CDR3 is TGTGCCAGCAGTGGCTGGATGGGAAACGCATACAATGAGCAGTTCTTC.

This clonotype was observed many times. The chain combines TRBV5-1 with TRBJ2-5; possibly TRBD2 for D (5 bases). Germline V gives CDR1 SGHRS, CDR2 YFSETQ. The germline V and J ends were trimmed by 0 bases and 7 bases, with 13 bases remaining between them. The CDR3 spans 14 residues. The CDR3 spells CASSLGAGSGTQYF. The CDR3 DNA reads as TGCGCCAGCAGCTTGGGTGCGGGCTCTGGGACCCAGTACTTC.

This clonotype was counted ten times or more. J is TRBJ1-1 and V is TRBV28; D not certain. The CDR3 has 14 amino acids. Trimming pared 8 bases from V and 3 bases from J, leaving 16 bases between. The germline gives CDR1 MDHEN, CDR2 SYDVKM. The CDR3 region has the DNA TGTGCCAGCCGTGGTATCACGGGATACACTGAAGCTTTCTTT. This translates into CASRGITGYTEAFF.

This clonotype was seen a few times. The chain carries TRBV6-2 or TRBV6-3 and TRBJ1-2; no reliable D call. Germline CDR1 and CDR2: MNHEY and SVGEGT. The CDR3 covers 11 residues. Trimming removed 6 bases from V and 7 bases from J, with 9 bases in between. CDR3 sequence reads: CASSGEFGYTF. The CDR3 bases are TGTGCCAGCAGCGGGGAATTTGGCTACACCTTC.

This clonotype has ten or more counts. V and J are TRBV3-1 and TRBJ1-2; D may be TRBD1 (6 bases). Per germline, CDR1 LGHDT and CDR2 YNNKEL (reference sequence). CDR3 size: 15 residues. Deletions cut 5 bases from V and 7 bases from J, with 20 bases between. CDR3 sequence: CASSSRTAPYGGYTF. The DNA of the CDR3 is TGTGCCAGCAGCTCACGGACAGCACCCTATGGTGGCTACACCTTC.

The sample holds many counts of this clonotype. V and J are TRBV12-3 or TRBV12-4 and TRBJ2-5; 7 nucleotides align to TRBD1. The CDR3 covers 16 residues. Trimming at V came to 3 bases and at J to 6 bases, leaving 13 bases not matched to a gene. Here the CDR3 reads CASSFGLGRGTKTQYF. CDR3 nucleotides: TGTGCCAGCAGTTTCGGTTTAGGCAGGGGGACGAAGACCCAGTACTTC.

This chain joins TRBV4-1 and TRBJ1-1; no firm D call. Trimming pared 7 bases from V and 9 bases from J, leaving 33 bases between. Germline-derived CDR1 and CDR2 are MGHRA and YSYEKL. The CDR3 loop spans 18 amino acids. CDR3 DNA: TGCGCCAGCATCGGGATGGAAACCGCGGCCAACTCAATGCTTAAAGCTTTCTTT. It translates to CASIGMETAANSMLKAFF.

This clonotype was observed at least ten times. The chain links TRBV3-1 to TRBJ2-3; 7 nucleotides align to TRBD1. With V trimmed by 4 bases and J by 6 bases, 13 bases remained unmatched. Germline CDR1 LGHDT, CDR2 YNNKEL (reference sequence). There are 16 residues in the CDR3. CDR3 sequence reads: CASSPRGQRASDTQYF. CDR3 bases: TGTGCCAGCAGCCCAAGGGGACAGCGCGCGTCGGATACGCAGTATTTT.

The V call is TRBV6-1, the J call TRBJ2-7, with 7 bases fitting TRBD2. The J call is in doubt because the DNA end fits TRBJ2-1 better. CDR3 length: 13 amino acids. Germline CDR1 MNHNS, CDR2 SASEGT. Here the CDR3 reads CASRVAGGYEQFF. As DNA, the CDR3 is TGTGCCAGCAGGGTAGCGGGTGGCTACGAGCAGTTCTTC.

Many counts were recorded for this clonotype. The chain couples TRBV7-6 to TRBJ1-1, with no clear D. There are 13 residues in the CDR3. The ends were cut back, 5 bases at V and 1 base at J, with 8 bases in the middle. The germline CDR1 and CDR2 sequences are SGHVS and FNYEAQ. CDR3 sequence (DNA): TGTGCCAGCAGCCCCCGCGAGAACACTGAAGCTTTCTTT. This gives the protein CASSPRENTEAFF.

V gene TRBV7-2 combines with J gene TRBJ1-1, with no clear D. V shed 2 bases and J shed 4 bases, with 5 bases lying between them. Germline V gene sequence: CDR1 SGHTA, CDR2 FQGNSA. This CDR3 has 12 residues. DNA for the CDR3: TGTGCCAGCAGCTTATTAGTCACTGAAGCTTTCTTT. Translation: CASSLLVTEAFF.

This clonotype was counted ten times or more. A junction boundary mismatches the germline segment, possibly from a read error. This chain uses TRBV12-3 or TRBV12-4 with TRBJ2-2; tentatively, D is TRBD2 (5 bases). The CDR3 extends over 15 amino acids. CDR3 in amino acids: CASSTRTGNTRELFF. The CDR3 bases are TGTGCCAGCAGTACCCGGACCGGGAACACCAGGGAGCTGTTTTTT.

This clonotype was counted many times. The genes are TRBV6-1 and TRBJ2-3; D perhaps matches TRBD2 (6 bases). The CDR3 is 15 residues long. Germline lookup yields CDR1 MNHNS and CDR2 SASEGT. The V end was cut by 5 bases, the J end by 0 bases, with 12 bases between. The CDR3 DNA reads as TGTGCCAGCAGTCCCTTCGCGGGAAGCACAGATACGCAGTATTTT. Encoded protein: CASSPFAGSTDTQYF.

The rearrangement uses TRBV19 and TRBJ1-6, with D uncertain. The length of the CDR3 is 18 residues. The V gene lost 5 bases and the J gene lost 0 bases, with 17 bases spanning the gap. Germline V gene sequence: CDR1 LNHDA, CDR2 SQIVND (reference sequence). CDR3 sequence reads: CASSLEGRFSSYNSPLHF. The CDR3 DNA reads TGTGCCAGTAGTCTGGAGGGAAGGTTCAGCTCCTATAATTCACCCCTCCACTTT.

The J gene is TRBJ2-2, the V gene TRBV7-2, with 9 bases matching TRBD2. Trimming removed 5 bases from V and 4 bases from J; junction bases left unmatched: 8. This CDR3 has 16 residues. CDR1 and CDR2 (germline): SGHTA, FQGNSA. The CDR3 sequence is CASSLGLARVTGELFF. DNA for the CDR3: TGTGCCAGCAGCCTAGGACTAGCGCGGGTCACCGGGGAGCTGTTTTTT.

There are many counts of this clonotype. The chain carries TRBV7-9 and TRBJ1-1; 7 bases fit TRBD1. There are 15 residues in the CDR3. After removal of 9 bases from V and 1 base from J, the junction contained 11 bases not matched to a gene. The germline gives CDR1 SEHNR, CDR2 FQNEAQ (reference sequence). The CDR3, as DNA: TGTGCCAGTGGACAGGCAAACAGGGGGAACACTGAAGCTTTCTTT. Its protein product is CASGQANRGNTEAFF.